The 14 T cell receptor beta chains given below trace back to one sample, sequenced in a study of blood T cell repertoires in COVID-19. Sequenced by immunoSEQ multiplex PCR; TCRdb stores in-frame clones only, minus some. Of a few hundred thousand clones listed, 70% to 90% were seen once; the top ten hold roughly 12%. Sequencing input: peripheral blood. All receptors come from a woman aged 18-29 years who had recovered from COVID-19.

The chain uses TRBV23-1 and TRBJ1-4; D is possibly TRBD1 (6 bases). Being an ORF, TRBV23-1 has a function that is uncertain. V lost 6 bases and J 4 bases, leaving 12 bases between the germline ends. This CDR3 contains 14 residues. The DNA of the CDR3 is TGCGCCAGCAGGACACGACAGGTTAATGAAAAACTGTTTTTT. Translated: CASRTRQVNEKLFF.

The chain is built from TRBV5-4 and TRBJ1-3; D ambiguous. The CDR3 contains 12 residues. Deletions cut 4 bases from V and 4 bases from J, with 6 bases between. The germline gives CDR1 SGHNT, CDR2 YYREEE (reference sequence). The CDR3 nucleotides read TGTGCCAGCAGCCCAGGCGGAAACACCATATATTTT. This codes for CASSPGGNTIYF.

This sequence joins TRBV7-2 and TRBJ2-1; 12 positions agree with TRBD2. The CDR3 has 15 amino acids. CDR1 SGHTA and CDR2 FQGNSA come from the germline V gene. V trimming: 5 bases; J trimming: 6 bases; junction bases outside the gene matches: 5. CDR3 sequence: CASSNGLAGFNEQFF. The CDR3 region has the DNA TGTGCCAGCAGCAACGGACTAGCGGGATTCAATGAGCAGTTCTTC.

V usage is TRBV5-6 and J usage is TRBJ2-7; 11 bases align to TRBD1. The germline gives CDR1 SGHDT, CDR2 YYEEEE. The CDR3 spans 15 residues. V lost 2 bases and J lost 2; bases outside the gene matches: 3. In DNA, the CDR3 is TGTGCCAGCAGCTTCAGGGGACAGGGGGCCTACGAGCAGTACTTC. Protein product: CASSFRGQGAYEQYF.

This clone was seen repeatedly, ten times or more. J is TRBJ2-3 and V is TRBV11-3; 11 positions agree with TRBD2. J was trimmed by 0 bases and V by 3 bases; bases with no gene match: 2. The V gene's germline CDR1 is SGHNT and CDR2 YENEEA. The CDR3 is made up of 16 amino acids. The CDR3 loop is CASSFRTSGSTDTQYF. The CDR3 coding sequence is TGTGCCAGCAGCTTCCGGACTAGCGGGAGCACAGATACGCAGTATTTT.

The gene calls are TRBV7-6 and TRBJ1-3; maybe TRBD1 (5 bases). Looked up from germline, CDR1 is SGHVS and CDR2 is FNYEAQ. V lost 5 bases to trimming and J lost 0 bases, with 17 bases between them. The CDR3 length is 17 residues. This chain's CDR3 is CASSHPPAGSSGNTIYF. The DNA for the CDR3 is TGTGCCAGCAGCCACCCGCCTGCAGGGTCCTCTGGAAACACCATATATTTT.

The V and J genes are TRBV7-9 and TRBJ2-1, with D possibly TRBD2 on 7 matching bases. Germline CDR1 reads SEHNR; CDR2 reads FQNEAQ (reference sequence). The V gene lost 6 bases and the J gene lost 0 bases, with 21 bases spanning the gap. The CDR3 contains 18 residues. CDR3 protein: CASRFPRGGDSSYNEQFF. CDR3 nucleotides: TGTGCCAGCAGGTTCCCCCGAGGGGGGGATAGCTCCTACAATGAGCAGTTCTTC.

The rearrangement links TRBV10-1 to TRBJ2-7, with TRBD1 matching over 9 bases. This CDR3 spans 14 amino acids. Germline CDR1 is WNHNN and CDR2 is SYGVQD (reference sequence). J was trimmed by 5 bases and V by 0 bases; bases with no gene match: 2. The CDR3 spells CASSESTGGDEQYF. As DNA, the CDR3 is TGCGCCAGCAGTGAGTCGACAGGGGGAGACGAGCAGTACTTC.

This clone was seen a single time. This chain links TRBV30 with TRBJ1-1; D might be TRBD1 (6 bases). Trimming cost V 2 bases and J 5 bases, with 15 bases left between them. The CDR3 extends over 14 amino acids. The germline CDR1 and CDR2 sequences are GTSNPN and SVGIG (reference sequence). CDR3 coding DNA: TGTGCCTGGAGTAAGAACAGGGCGTGGACTGAAGCTTTCTTT. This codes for CAWSKNRAWTEAFF.

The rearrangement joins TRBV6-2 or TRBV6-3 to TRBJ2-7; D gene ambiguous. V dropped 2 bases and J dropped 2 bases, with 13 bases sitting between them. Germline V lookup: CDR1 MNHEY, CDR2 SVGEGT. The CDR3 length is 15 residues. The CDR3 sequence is CASSYAPVQAYEQYF. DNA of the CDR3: TGTGCCAGCAGTTACGCCCCGGTGCAGGCCTACGAGCAGTACTTC.

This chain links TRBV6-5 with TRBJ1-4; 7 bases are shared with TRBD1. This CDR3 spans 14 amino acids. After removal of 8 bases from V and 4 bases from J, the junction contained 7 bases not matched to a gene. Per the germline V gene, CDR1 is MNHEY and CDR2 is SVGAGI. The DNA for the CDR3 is TGTGCCAGCCAACCGGGACAGCTTAATGAAAAACTGTTTTTT. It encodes CASQPGQLNEKLFF.

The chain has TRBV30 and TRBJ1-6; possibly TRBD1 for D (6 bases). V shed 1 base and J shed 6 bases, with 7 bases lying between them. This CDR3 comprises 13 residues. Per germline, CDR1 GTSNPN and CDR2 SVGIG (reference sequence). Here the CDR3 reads CAWSGQVNSPLHF. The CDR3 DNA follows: TGTGCCTGGAGTGGACAGGTTAATTCACCCCTCCACTTT.

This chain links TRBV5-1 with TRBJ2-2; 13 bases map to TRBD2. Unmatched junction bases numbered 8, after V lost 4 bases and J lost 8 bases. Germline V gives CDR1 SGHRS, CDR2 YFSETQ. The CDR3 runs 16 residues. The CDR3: CASSRGLAGVSGELFF. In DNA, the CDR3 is TGCGCCAGCAGCCGAGGACTAGCGGGAGTGTCGGGGGAGCTGTTTTTT.

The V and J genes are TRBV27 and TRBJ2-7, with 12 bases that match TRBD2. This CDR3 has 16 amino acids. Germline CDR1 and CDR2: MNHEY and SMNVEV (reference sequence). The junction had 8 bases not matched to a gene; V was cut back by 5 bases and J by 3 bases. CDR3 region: CASSGAVTSGSYEQYF. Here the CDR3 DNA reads TGTGCCAGCAGTGGCGCCGTGACTAGCGGGAGCTACGAGCAGTACTTC.